A selection of T cell receptor beta chains follows, all from one sample in a study of T cells in Graves' hyperthyroidism and ophthalmopathy. In TCRdb, the multiplex PCR reads were re-called with MiXCR into one record per CDR3 protein. Of fewer than 350,000 distinct CDR3 sequences listed, 13% to 15% are singletons. Input material: blood. Receptors were obtained from a woman aged 45-65 years with Graves' hyperthyroidism that later progressed to Graves' ophthalmopathy. Each CDR3 is given with its conserved first and last residue. The order of the fields is J gene, D gene, CDR3 length, clone size, V gene, CDR3 protein, CDR3 DNA. The D gene is left open where the match is weak. Not every row has a clone size; where given, it reads once, few, many or a size class.

TRBJ2-5 TRBD1 15 many TRBV2 CASSDRAQSQETQYF TGTGCCAGCAGCGACAGGGCTCAGTCGCAAGAGACCCAGTACTTC
TRBJ2-2 . 16 . TRBV9 CASSAASPVHTGELFF TGTGCCAGCAGCGCGGCCAGCCCGGTTCACACCGGGGAGCTGTTTTTT
TRBJ1-1 . 14 . TRBV10-3 CAIGRGGGNTEAFF TGTGCCATCGGACGGGGAGGGGGGAACACTGAAGCTTTCTTT
TRBJ2-7 . 15 . TRBV5-1 CASSNRGRGQDPQYF TGCGCCAGCAGCAATCGGGGGAGGGGGCAGGACCCGCAGTACTTC
TRBJ2-5 TRBD1 15 many TRBV18 CASSPGDRGRETQYF TGTGCCAGCTCACCGGGGGACAGGGGGCGAGAGACCCAGTACTTC
TRBJ1-2 . 11 many TRBV6-5 CASSYDYGYTF TGTGCCAGCAGTTACGACTATGGCTACACCTTC
TRBJ2-3 TRBD1 16 many TRBV20-1 CSAAPLRQGIADTQYF TGCAGTGCTGCTCCCCTCCGACAGGGGATAGCAGATACGCAGTATTTT
TRBJ1-5 . 16 many TRBV6-1 CASSVLGPYSNQPQHF TGTGCCAGCAGTGTCTTGGGCCCTTATAGCAATCAGCCCCAGCATTTT
TRBJ1-1 . 16 few TRBV19 CASSGDLRGVNTEAFF TGTGCCAGTAGTGGGGACCTCCGGGGCGTGAACACTGAAGCTTTCTTT
TRBJ2-7 . 14 many TRBV11-2 CASSLAWSGYEQYF TGTGCCAGCAGCTTAGCGTGGTCGGGCTACGAGCAGTACTTC
TRBJ2-2 . 14 . TRBV25-1 CASSESGMTGELFF TGTGCCAGCAGTGAATCCGGGATGACCGGGGAGCTGTTTTTT
TRBJ2-5 TRBD1 16 many TRBV27 CASSAIGTGGKETQYF TGTGCCAGCAGTGCTATCGGGACAGGGGGCAAAGAGACCCAGTACTTC
TRBJ2-5 . 17 many TRBV24-1 CATSDPSGGVYQETQYF TGTGCCACCAGTGATCCCTCTGGCGGGGTGTACCAAGAGACCCAGTACTTC
TRBJ1-1 . 16 . TRBV4-1 CASSQEGNLGYTEAFF TGCGCCAGCAGCCAAGAGGGCAACCTGGGGTACACTGAAGCTTTCTTT
TRBJ2-1 TRBD2 19 medium-sized TRBV12-3/TRBV12-4 CASSLREGPWTSSTSEQFF TGTGCCAGCAGTTTGCGGGAGGGGCCTTGGACTAGCAGTACCTCGGAGCAGTTCTTC
TRBJ2-3 . 17 few TRBV7-2 CASSLDPSQGSRDTQYF TGTGCCAGCAGCTTAGACCCCTCTCAAGGGAGTCGAGATACGCAGTATTTT
TRBJ1-4 TRBD1 18 many TRBV28 CASSPWVDRVRRNEKLFF TGTGCCAGCAGTCCATGGGTGGACAGGGTAAGGCGAAATGAAAAACTGTTTTTT
TRBJ2-1 TRBD2 14 many TRBV6-1 CASSLQAGGYEQFF TGTGCCAGCAGTTTGCAAGCGGGAGGGTATGAGCAGTTCTTC
TRBJ1-1 TRBD1 15 many TRBV19 CASSARTGGGTEAFF TGTGCCAGTAGTGCCCGGACAGGGGGCGGAACTGAAGCTTTCTTT
TRBJ2-5 TRBD1 14 many TRBV3-1 CASSQTGTEETQYF TGTGCCAGCAGCCAAACCGGGACAGAAGAGACCCAGTACTTC
TRBJ2-1 TRBD2 15 many TRBV6-6 CASSYSGLGYNEQFF TGTGCCAGCAGTTACTCCGGACTAGGATACAATGAGCAGTTCTTC
TRBJ1-1 . 16 . TRBV5-1 CASSLGSAGLNTEAFF TGCGCCAGCAGCTTGGGATCAGCGGGTTTGAACACTGAAGCTTTCTTT
TRBJ2-3 . 14 many TRBV28 CASIPGGLTDTQYF TGTGCCAGCATACCCGGCGGACTCACAGATACGCAGTATTTT
TRBJ2-1 . 15 . TRBV12-3/TRBV12-4 CASSLSGRMSDEQFF TGTGCCAGCAGCTTATCAGGGAGGATGAGCGATGAGCAGTTCTTC
TRBJ1-3 . 16 many TRBV10-3 CAISGGLTGTGNTIYF TGTGCCATCAGTGGTGGATTAACAGGGACTGGAAACACCATATATTTT
TRBJ2-5 . 11 many TRBV20-1 CSARYQETQYF TGCAGTGCCCGGTACCAAGAGACCCAGTACTTC
TRBJ2-7 . 16 many TRBV5-1 CASSPGMGGPSYEQYF TGCGCCAGCAGCCCAGGGATGGGAGGCCCCTCCTACGAGCAGTACTTC
TRBJ1-5 TRBD1 14 . TRBV19 CASSPTGSNQPQHF TGTGCCAGTAGTCCGACAGGGTCCAATCAGCCCCAGCATTTT
TRBJ1-6 . 15 . TRBV27 CASSRHDSSSSPLHF TGTGCCAGCAGTCGACATGACTCCTCATCTTCACCCCTCCACTTT
TRBJ2-5 TRBD2 14 . TRBV20-1 CSALAGGNQETQYF TGCAGTGCACTAGCGGGAGGGAATCAAGAGACCCAGTACTTC
TRBJ1-1 . 11 many TRBV6-1 CASKKGTEAFF TGTGCCAGCAAGAAAGGCACTGAAGCTTTCTTT